This record concerns one T cell receptor beta chain sequence. CDR1 and CDR2 from the germline V gene are PRHDT and FYEKMQ (reference sequence). This CDR3 contains 14 residues. The ends lost 0 bases at V and 8 bases at J; junction bases unmatched: 5. Regarding treatment: randomized to nivolumab then ipilimumab (arm A) or the reverse (arm B). None of the patients previously received DNA-damaging chemotherapy. PBMC sorting kept live CD3+CD8+ cells without CD19 or CD56. This sample stems from a study of sequential checkpoint blockade in melanoma. On the study more broadly: Both treatment sequences were followed by maintenance nivolumab.

Profiling relied on immunoSEQ multiplex PCR, and the TCRdb table lists in-frame clones only, not all of them. The table records 13,000 or so clones, about 55% of them present only once. The source of this sequence is a human donor with melanoma. The chain uses TRBV13 and TRBJ2-7, with 9 bases identical to TRBD1. The material was CD8+ T cells sorted from blood (inferred from file names), obtained from a patient given nivolumab and ipilimumab in sequence. CDR3 nucleotides: TGTGCCAGCAGCTTAGGGGGACAGGGAAGGAAGCAGTACTTC. This sequence encodes CASSLGGQGRKQYF.